Listed below are T cell receptor beta chains from one sample, sequenced in a study of shared clonotypes between healthy human individuals. Here immunoSEQ multiplex PCR was the method, and the copy in TCRdb shows in-frame clones only, minus some. This sample has roughly 1.4 million clones; 98% to 99% occur once, and the top ten carry under 0.45%. Source material: naive CD4+ T cells sorted from blood. These receptors were taken from a man in his thirties or forties in good health. CDR3s leave out the opening cysteine and the closing phenylalanine or tryptophan. The order of the fields is D gene, CDR3 length, clone size, V gene, J gene, CDR3 protein. A D gene is named only where the DNA matches it firmly. Clone size is given for some rows only: seen once, a few or many times, or a class if the clone is expanded.

TRBD2,17,.,TRBV18,TRBJ2-1,ASSPKGYSGRAPGDEQF
TRBD2,12,.,TRBV9,TRBJ2-1,ASSVREGRGEQF
TRBD1,12,once,TRBV27,TRBJ2-7,ASSLQGAPGEQY
.,12,.,TRBV30,TRBJ2-7,AWSRDLQTYEQY
.,12,.,TRBV25-1,TRBJ2-7,ASSEYRGSYEQY
.,11,.,TRBV6-1,TRBJ1-1,ASSGQANTEAF
.,11,.,TRBV19,TRBJ2-5,AAGLGGQETQY
.,9,few,TRBV5-1,TRBJ2-7,ASSAAYEQY
.,11,.,TRBV9,TRBJ1-2,ASSVSDSYGYT
TRBD1,12,.,TRBV2,TRBJ2-3,ASPGGSSTDTQY
.,10,.,TRBV7-2,TRBJ2-2,ASSQTFGELF
.,13,.,TRBV30,TRBJ1-3,AWSAQGWAGNTIY
.,11,.,TRBV7-9,TRBJ1-5,ASSFDGNQPQH
.,13,.,TRBV7-2,TRBJ2-7,ASRHRGETGYEQY
TRBD2,12,once,TRBV5-1,TRBJ2-3,ASSTTSGSNTQY
.,13,.,TRBV19,TRBJ1-1,ASRPQATMNTEAF
TRBD2,14,.,TRBV5-5,TRBJ2-2,ASSTWTSGKTGELF
TRBD1,14,once,TRBV9,TRBJ2-1,ASSPSGQGGYNEQF
TRBD1,12,.,TRBV14,TRBJ1-1,ASKETGANTEAF
TRBD2,13,.,TRBV7-2,TRBJ2-1,ASSLASVAGGPSF
.,15,.,TRBV7-8,TRBJ2-3,ASSFLNAGSSTDTQY
TRBD1,14,.,TRBV5-6,TRBJ2-5,ASSLEGQGNGETQY
.,14,.,TRBV5-1,TRBJ2-1,ASSPTRGGARNEQF
TRBD1,14,once,TRBV18,TRBJ2-7,ASSPTGGRLSYEQY
.,12,.,TRBV10-2,TRBJ2-1,ASSELDLPHEQF
TRBD2,14,.,TRBV5-6,TRBJ2-7,ASSLDPAGGSYEQY
.,12,.,TRBV18,TRBJ2-1,ASSPLPLSNEQF
TRBD2,13,.,TRBV6-1,TRBJ2-7,ASSEVGRGAYEQY
TRBD2,14,.,TRBV18,TRBJ2-1,ASSLRREGDYNEQF
.,15,.,TRBV5-3,TRBJ2-2,ARKSISPGGRAGELF
.,11,.,TRBV7-6,TRBJ1-1,ASSDRTDTEAF
TRBD1,13,.,TRBV28,TRBJ2-2,ASSTGTVVTGELF
.,13,.,TRBV12-2,TRBJ2-2,ASRLASPQVGELF
.,17,.,TRBV5-8,TRBJ2-7,ASSLLGHHPRSLSYEQY